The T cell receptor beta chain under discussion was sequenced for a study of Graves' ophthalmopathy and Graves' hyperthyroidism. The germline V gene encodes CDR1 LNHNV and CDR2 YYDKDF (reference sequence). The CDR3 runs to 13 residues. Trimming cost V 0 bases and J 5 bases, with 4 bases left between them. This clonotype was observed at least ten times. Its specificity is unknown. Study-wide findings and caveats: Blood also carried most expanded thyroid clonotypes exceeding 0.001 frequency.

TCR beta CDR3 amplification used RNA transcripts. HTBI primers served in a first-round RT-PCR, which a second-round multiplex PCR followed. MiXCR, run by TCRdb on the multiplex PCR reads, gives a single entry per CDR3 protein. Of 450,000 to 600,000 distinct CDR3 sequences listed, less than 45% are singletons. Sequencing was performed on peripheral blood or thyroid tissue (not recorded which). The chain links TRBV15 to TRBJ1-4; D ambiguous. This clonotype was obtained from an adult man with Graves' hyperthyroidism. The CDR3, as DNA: TGTGCCACCAGCAGAGACAGAAATGAAAAACTGTTTTTT. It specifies CATSRDRNEKLFF.